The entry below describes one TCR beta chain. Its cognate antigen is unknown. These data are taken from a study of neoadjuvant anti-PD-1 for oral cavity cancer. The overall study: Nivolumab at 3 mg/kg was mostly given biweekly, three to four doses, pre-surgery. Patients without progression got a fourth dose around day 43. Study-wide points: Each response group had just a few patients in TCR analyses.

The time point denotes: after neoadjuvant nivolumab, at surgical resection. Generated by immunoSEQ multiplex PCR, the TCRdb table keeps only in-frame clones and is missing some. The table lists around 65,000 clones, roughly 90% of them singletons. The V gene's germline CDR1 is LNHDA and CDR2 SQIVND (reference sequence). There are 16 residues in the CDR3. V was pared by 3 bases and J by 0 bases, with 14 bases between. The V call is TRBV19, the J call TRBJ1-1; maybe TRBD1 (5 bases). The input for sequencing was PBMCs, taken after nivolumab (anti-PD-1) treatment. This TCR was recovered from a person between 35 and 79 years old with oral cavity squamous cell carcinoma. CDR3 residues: CASSIPPTAMNTEAFF. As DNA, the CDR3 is TGTGCCAGTAGTATCCCACCGACAGCTATGAACACTGAAGCTTTCTTT.